These 32 T cell receptor beta chains came from one sample sequenced in a study of T cell repertoires in cytomegalovirus infection. TCRdb re-called the reads with MiXCR, one entry per CDR3 protein. In the table there are 200,000 to 300,000 distinct CDR3 sequences, around an eighth of which are singletons. The sample comprised PBMCs. The source is a human donor in good health (CMV status not recorded). Some clones in this sample may be carry-over from other donors' samples.

This clonotype was found many times. This chain joins TRBV6-1 and TRBJ2-5; maybe TRBD2 (7 bases). The V end lost 4 bases, the J end lost 2 bases, and 11 bases lay between the germline ends. Germline V gene data show CDR1 as MNHNS and CDR2 as SASEGT. The CDR3 has 14 amino acids. The CDR3 DNA reads as TGTGCCAGCAGTGGCAGGGGAGGGCAAGAGACCCAGTACTTC. Translating gives CASSGRGGQETQYF.

This clonotype was picked up a small number of times. The J gene is TRBJ2-5, the V gene TRBV6-2 or TRBV6-3; 11 nucleotides agree with TRBD2. The ends lost 6 bases at V and 4 bases at J; junction bases unmatched: 10. The CDR3 has 16 residues. Germline V gives CDR1 MNHEY, CDR2 SVGEGT. CDR3 nucleotide sequence: TGTGCCAGCAGCTCTATACTAGCGGGAGTGCGAGAGACCCAGTACTTC. Translating gives CASSSILAGVRETQYF.

This clonotype was counted many times. This chain connects TRBV28 to TRBJ2-3; the D gene is possibly TRBD2 (5 bases). Germline CDR1 reads MDHEN; CDR2 reads SYDVKM. The ends were cut back, 7 bases at V and 2 bases at J, with 13 bases in the middle. The CDR3 is made up of 14 amino acids. CDR3 region: CASIASKFTDTQYF. CDR3 coding DNA: TGTGCCAGCATAGCTAGCAAGTTCACAGATACGCAGTATTTT.

The chain employs TRBV29-1 and TRBJ1-1; 7 bases agree with TRBD1. V was pared by 2 bases and J by 1 base, with 7 bases of the junction left unmatched. Germline V gene sequence: CDR1 SQVTM, CDR2 ANQGSEA. The CDR3 runs to 15 residues. This CDR3 is CSVELKGQWNTEAFF. CDR3 DNA: TGCAGCGTTGAACTGAAGGGACAGTGGAACACTGAAGCTTTCTTT.

This clonotype was seen a handful of times. The V gene is TRBV19, the J gene TRBJ2-2, with TRBD1 as a possible D gene (6 bases). The V and J ends lost 3 bases and 2 bases respectively, with 10 bases between them. The CDR3 extends over 15 amino acids. CDR1 and CDR2 from the germline V gene are LNHDA and SQIVND (reference sequence). CDR3 protein: CASSIGQTNTGELFF. The CDR3 DNA reads as TGTGCCAGTAGTATCGGACAGACCAACACCGGGGAGCTGTTTTTT. Full variable domain (outside the CDR3, taken from reference TRBV19 and TRBJ2-2): DGGITQSPKYLFRKEGQNVTLSCEQNLNHDAMYWYRQDPGQGLRLIYYSQIVNDFQKGDIAEGYSVSREKKESFPLTVTSAQKNPTAFYLCASSIGQTNTGELFFGEGSRLTVL.

Many counts were recorded for this clonotype. The chain couples TRBV5-5 to TRBJ2-3; 11 nucleotides agree with TRBD2. Trimming at V came to 4 bases and at J to 1 base, leaving 8 bases not matched to a gene. The CDR3 has 17 amino acids. CDR1 SGHKS and CDR2 YYEKEE come from the germline V gene (reference sequence). The CDR3 nucleotides are TGTGCCAGCAGCCCCACGTCGACTAGCGGGGGCACAGATACGCAGTATTTT. This translates into CASSPTSTSGGTDTQYF.

A few counts support this clonotype. The chain recombines TRBV5-1 with TRBJ2-7, with 8 positions matching TRBD1. Trimming removed 4 bases from V and 3 bases from J; junction bases left unmatched: 9. Germline values: CDR1 SGHRS, CDR2 YFSETQ. The CDR3 covers 15 residues. The CDR3 DNA reads TGCGCCAGCAGCACGGACAGGGTGGTTCGCTACGAGCAGTACTTC. It is translated as CASSTDRVVRYEQYF. Based on the CDR3 plus reference TRBV5-1 and TRBJ2-7, the full variable domain is KAGVTQTPRYLIKTRGQQVTLSCSPISGHRSVSWYQQTPGQGLQFLFEYFSETQRNKGNFPGRFSGRQFSNSRSEMNVSTLELGDSALYLCASSTDRVVRYEQYFGPGTRLTVT.

V gene TRBV10-3 combines with J gene TRBJ1-2; tentative D call: TRBD1 (5 bases). The CDR3 spans 14 residues. V was shortened by 0 bases and J by 3 bases, with 8 bases between the two germline ends. Per the germline V gene, CDR1 is ENHRY and CDR2 is SYGVKD. In DNA, the CDR3 is TGTGCCATCAGTGAGTCTTTGGGGGACTATGGCTACACCTTC. It codes for CAISESLGDYGYTF.

The genes are TRBV29-1 and TRBJ1-4, with D perhaps matching TRBD1 (5 bases). Per the germline V gene, CDR1 is SQVTM and CDR2 is ANQGSEA. This CDR3 contains 14 residues. Trimming left V 4 bases short and J 8 bases short, with 17 bases between. The CDR3 loop reads CSVGPGQGGEKLFF. CDR3 nucleotides: TGCAGCGTTGGACCAGGGCAGGGAGGCGAAAAACTGTTTTTT.

This clonotype was observed many times. The chain carries TRBV6-1 and TRBJ2-1; tentatively, D is TRBD1 (6 bases). V was pared by 6 bases and J by 0 bases, with 15 bases between. The germline V gene encodes CDR1 MNHNS and CDR2 SASEGT. The CDR3 runs 16 residues. DNA for the CDR3: TGTGCCAGCAGGACTCGGCAGGGGAGCTCCTACAATGAGCAGTTCTTC. Its protein is CASRTRQGSSYNEQFF.

This clonotype was seen many times. The rearrangement uses TRBV19 and TRBJ1-6; D may be TRBD1 (6 bases). Between the trimmed V and J ends, which lost 8 bases and 7 bases, there was a span of 21 bases. This CDR3 has 16 residues. The germline CDR1 and CDR2 sequences are LNHDA and SQIVND (reference sequence). CDR3 sequence: CASSQGGLIRNSPLHF. CDR3 DNA sequence: TGTGCCAGTTCCCAAGGGGGGCTTATAAGAAATTCACCCCTCCACTTT.

This clonotype was detected only a few times. The rearrangement uses TRBV29-1 and TRBJ1-2; D possibly corresponds to TRBD1 (5 bases). The CDR3 has 15 amino acids. Germline CDR1 is SQVTM and CDR2 is ANQGSEA. Trimming took 0 bases from V and 0 from J, leaving 11 bases between them. Here the CDR3 reads CSVEDPTDPNYGYTF. DNA of the CDR3: TGCAGCGTTGAAGACCCGACAGACCCTAACTATGGCTACACCTTC.

This clonotype was found many times. This chain uses TRBV19 with TRBJ2-6; D call uncertain. V dropped 5 bases and J dropped 5 bases, with 13 bases sitting between them. The germline V gene has CDR1 LNHDA and CDR2 SQIVND (reference sequence). The CDR3 contains 15 residues. The CDR3 coding sequence is TGTGCCAGTAGTCCGTCGTCTGGCTGGGCCAACGTCCTGACTTTC. It yields the protein CASSPSSGWANVLTF.

The CDR3 nucleotides are TGTGCCATCAGTGGAGACAGGCAGACCCAGTACTTC. Translated: CAISGDRQTQYF. The chain couples TRBV10-3 to TRBJ2-5, with D possibly matching TRBD1 (6 bases). V was cut by 4 bases and J by 6 bases, with 9 bases left in between. CDR1 is ENHRY, CDR2 SYGVKD, per germline. This CDR3 comprises 12 residues.

This clonotype was observed a handful of times. CDR3 in amino acids: CSARRRGGDEKLFF. CDR3 bases: TGCAGTGCTAGACGGCGGGGGGGCGATGAAAAACTGTTTTTT. The J gene is TRBJ1-4, the V gene TRBV20-1; possibly TRBD1 for D (6 bases). The CDR3 is made up of 14 amino acids. V gave up 2 bases and J gave up 6 bases, with 13 bases separating them. The germline CDR1 and CDR2 sequences are DFQATT and SNEGSKA (reference sequence).

This clonotype was found many times. The J gene is TRBJ2-3, the V gene TRBV7-2; 10 positions agree with TRBD2. The germline gives CDR1 SGHTA, CDR2 FQGNSA. CDR3 length: 17 residues. V trimming: 1 base; J trimming: 2 bases; junction bases outside the gene matches: 6. CDR3 amino acids: CASSLGLAGAVTDTQYF. The CDR3, as DNA: TGTGCCAGCAGCTTAGGGCTAGCGGGGGCCGTCACAGATACGCAGTATTTT. Supplemented by reference TRBV7-2 and TRBJ2-3, the full variable domain reads GAGVSQSPSNKVTEKGKDVELRCDPISGHTALYWYRQSLGQGLEFLIYFQGNSAPDKSGLPSDRFSAERTGGSVSTLTIQRTQQEDSAVYLCASSLGLAGAVTDTQYFGPGTRLTVL.

Many counts were recorded for this clonotype. The chain uses TRBV6-2 or TRBV6-3 and TRBJ2-1, with D possibly being TRBD1 (6 bases). Trimming shortened V by 8 bases and J by 0 bases, and 11 bases separated the two germline ends. The CDR3 extends over 14 amino acids. Germline CDR1 MNHEY, CDR2 SVGEGT. This CDR3 is CASLQGYSYNEQFF. The DNA for the CDR3 is TGTGCCAGCCTACAGGGCTACTCCTACAATGAGCAGTTCTTC.

CDR3 protein: CASSETSGRAGDTQYF. The CDR3 DNA reads as TGTGCCAGCAGTGAAACTAGCGGGAGGGCCGGGGATACGCAGTATTTT. V usage is TRBV28 and J usage is TRBJ2-3; 13 nucleotides line up with TRBD2. Germline V lookup: CDR1 MDHEN, CDR2 SYDVKM. CDR3 length equals 16 residues. V lost 5 bases, J lost 6 bases, and 8 bases stayed unmatched.

This clonotype was counted at least ten times. V and J are TRBV7-2 and TRBJ1-2; D is uncertain. V lost 2 bases and J lost 7, with 20 bases in between. Germline lookup yields CDR1 SGHTA and CDR2 FQGNSA. The CDR3 contains 16 residues. As DNA, the CDR3 is TGTGCCAGCAGCTTAATTCTGTCCTATGGATCTGGTGGCTACACCTTC. Encoded protein: CASSLILSYGSGGYTF.

This clonotype was found many times. J is TRBJ2-1 and V is TRBV5-5; 11 bases are a match to TRBD1. The CDR3 runs 15 residues. Looked up from germline, CDR1 is SGHKS and CDR2 is YYEKEE (reference sequence). V lost 4 bases and J lost 8; bases outside the gene matches: 8. The CDR3 here is CASSPDRGRGDEQFF. The DNA of the CDR3 is TGTGCCAGCAGCCCGGACAGGGGGCGGGGAGATGAGCAGTTCTTC.

This chain connects TRBV29-1 to TRBJ2-7; D unresolved. V gave up 6 bases and J gave up 5 bases, with 17 bases separating them. The CDR3 has 13 residues. Germline-derived CDR1 and CDR2 are SQVTM and ANQGSEA. The CDR3 sequence is CSVRPNGVDEQYF. The CDR3 DNA is TGCAGCGTCCGCCCCAATGGGGTCGACGAGCAGTACTTC.

This clonotype was observed many times. The chain uses TRBV6-6 and TRBJ2-5; no clear D. Trimming took off 0 bases at V and 5 bases at J, with 4 bases between the two ends. Per the germline V gene, CDR1 is MNHNY and CDR2 is SVGAGI (reference sequence). The CDR3 consists of 12 residues. The CDR3 here is CASSYSGETQYF. DNA for the CDR3: TGTGCCAGCAGTTACTCGGGGGAGACCCAGTACTTC.

This clonotype was detected ten times or more. The rearrangement links TRBV7-2 to TRBJ2-1, with a tentative D call TRBD1 (5 bases). The germline gives CDR1 SGHTA, CDR2 FQGNSA. V gave up 5 bases and J gave up 8 bases, with 16 bases separating them. The CDR3 covers 14 residues. The CDR3 DNA is TGTGCCAGCAGCCTTTCCAGGGCCCAGGATGAGCAGTTCTTC. Amino acid sequence: CASSLSRAQDEQFF.

In its sample, this clonotype was seen many times. This chain connects TRBV7-2 to TRBJ1-5; a possible D gene is TRBD1 (5 bases). The CDR3 is 15 residues long. The germline V and J ends were trimmed by 1 base and 4 bases, with 11 bases remaining between them. Germline V gene sequence: CDR1 SGHTA, CDR2 FQGNSA. Here the CDR3 reads CASSLVRVGNQPQHF. Written as DNA, the CDR3 is TGTGCCAGCAGCTTAGTCAGGGTTGGGAATCAGCCCCAGCATTTT.

Turning to this clonotype: One base away lies a much larger clone, so this may be a sequencing read error. This CDR3 is missing its conserved last phenylalanine or tryptophan, likely due to a read error. The genes are TRBV5-1 and TRBJ1-1; D is uncertain. Germline V lookup: CDR1 SGHRS, CDR2 YFSETQ. Trimming removed 1 base from V and 4 bases from J, with 8 bases in between. This CDR3 region has 13 residues. CDR3 in amino acids: CASSLNGPTEAFL. DNA of the CDR3: TGCGCCAGCAGCTTGAACGGGCCCACTGAAGCTTTCCTT.

This clonotype was observed a handful of times. CDR3: CATSRAGEPTDTQYF. Written as DNA, the CDR3 is TGTGCCACCAGCAGAGCGGGGGAACCCACAGATACGCAGTATTTT. The V call is TRBV15, the J call TRBJ2-3; D possibly corresponds to TRBD2 (6 bases). The CDR3 is 15 amino acids. Trimming shortened V by 1 base and J by 2 bases, and 10 bases separated the two germline ends. CDR1 is LNHNV and CDR2 is YYDKDF in the germline V gene (reference sequence).

This clonotype was detected many times. The rearrangement joins TRBV29-1 to TRBJ1-1; D not resolved. The germline V and J ends were trimmed by 1 base and 2 bases, with 11 bases remaining between them. CDR3 length: 14 amino acids. Germline assignment: CDR1 SQVTM and CDR2 ANQGSEA. Here the CDR3 DNA reads TGCAGCGTTGAAGCACGGAGCGGTAACACTGAAGCTTTCTTT. Translating it yields CSVEARSGNTEAFF. The whole variable domain, filled in from reference TRBV29-1 and TRBJ1-1, reads SAVISQKPSRDICQRGTSLTIQCQVDSQVTMMFWYRQQPGQSLTLIATANQGSEATYESGFVIDKFPISRPNLTFSTLTVSNMSPEDSSIYLCSVEARSGNTEAFFGQGTRLTVV.

This chain links TRBV14 with TRBJ1-1; D perhaps matches TRBD1 (6 bases). The CDR3 loop spans 14 amino acids. Germline CDR1 SGHDN, CDR2 FVKESK. V was clipped by 4 bases and J by 1 base, with 10 bases between them. The CDR3 sequence is CASSPRDKNTEAFF. CDR3 DNA sequence: TGTGCCAGCAGCCCCCGGGACAAGAACACTGAAGCTTTCTTT. Variable domain in full (rest from reference TRBV14 and TRBJ1-1): EAGVTQFPSHSVIEKGQTVTLRCDPISGHDNLYWYRRVMGKEIKFLLHFVKESKQDESGMPNNRFLAERTGGTYSTLKVQPAELEDSGVYFCASSPRDKNTEAFFGQGTRLTVV.

In its sample, this clonotype was seen a few times. The chain links TRBV19 to TRBJ1-4, with 9 bases fitting TRBD1. The CDR3 extends over 14 amino acids. The V segment lost 3 bases and the J segment 8 bases; nucleotides outside the gene matches: 4. Germline CDR1 and CDR2: LNHDA and SQIVND (reference sequence). CDR3 coding DNA: TGTGCCAGTAGTATTTGGACAGGGGACGAAAAACTGTTTTTT. It encodes CASSIWTGDEKLFF.

This clonotype appeared many times. The gene calls are TRBV28 and TRBJ2-7; D is perhaps TRBD1 or TRBD2 (5 bases each). This CDR3 spans 12 amino acids. CDR1 MDHEN and CDR2 SYDVKM come from the germline V gene. The V end lost 8 bases, the J end lost 2 bases, and 10 bases lay between the germline ends. CDR3 in amino acids: CASEGRPYEQYF. In nucleotides, the CDR3 is TGTGCCAGCGAGGGGCGGCCCTACGAGCAGTACTTC.

A few counts support this clonotype. The chain uses TRBV11-2 and TRBJ2-7; D is perhaps TRBD2 (5 bases). Trimming removed 4 bases from V and 4 bases from J, with 17 bases in between. The CDR3 has 15 residues. Germline V gives CDR1 SGHAT, CDR2 FQNNGV. CDR3 sequence reads: CASSSHPGSTYEQYF. In nucleotides, the CDR3 is TGTGCCAGCAGCTCGCATCCGGGATCAACTTACGAGCAGTACTTC.

This clonotype was seen more than once but under ten times. The chain carries TRBV27 and TRBJ1-1, with TRBD1 matching over 8 bases. Trimming at V came to 5 bases and at J to 3 bases, leaving 5 bases not matched to a gene. The CDR3 consists of 14 residues. Looked up from germline, CDR1 is MNHEY and CDR2 is SMNVEV (reference sequence). CDR3 bases: TGTGCCAGCAGTCCGCGGACAGGGCACACTGAAGCTTTCTTT. Its protein product is CASSPRTGHTEAFF.